What follows describes a single T cell receptor (beta chain). Its target is unknown. A single record per CDR3 protein comes from TCRdb applying MiXCR to the 5' RACE reads. This table has some 120,000 distinct CDR3 sequences, nearly 15% appearing once. The data stem from a study of T cells after yellow fever vaccination. Study-wide context: The SMART-Seq v4 Ultra Low Input method served to prepare the low-cell-number fractions. Findings and limits, study-wide: Abundant clonotypes (contaminants from the bulk population) could be present in FACS-sorted repertoires. Reappearance after the booster was observed for most primary-vaccination clones (about 96% CD4, about 91% CD8).

CDR1 and CDR2 (germline): SGHVS, FNYEAQ. There are 13 residues in the CDR3. Trimming pared 3 bases from V and 7 bases from J, leaving 9 bases between. This TCR was sampled from a man aged 18 to 29 who received the YFV17D yellow fever vaccine. V is TRBV7-6 and J is TRBJ2-2; D gene unclear. Material: CD8+ T cells sorted from PBMCs, obtained 5 days after the yellow fever booster vaccination. CDR3 nucleotide sequence: TGTGCCAGCAGCTTCCCAGAATTCGGGGAGCTGTTTTTT. Translation gives CASSFPEFGELFF.